These 23 T cell receptor beta chains were sequenced from one sample in a study of CD8+ T cells in alopecia areata. Sequencing relied on a cDNA template that was reverse transcribed from extracted RNA. Here immunoSEQ multiplex PCR was the method, and the copy in TCRdb shows in-frame clones only, minus some. The data contain some 150,000 clones, approximately 60% of them singletons. Sample: CD8+ T cells sorted from blood. The receptors here all came from a human donor in good health.

There are a few counts of this clone. This sequence joins TRBV7-9 and TRBJ1-1; D call uncertain. There are 14 residues in the CDR3. The ends were cut back, 5 bases at V and 3 bases at J, with 13 bases in the middle. The V gene's germline CDR1 is SEHNR and CDR2 FQNEAQ (reference sequence). CDR3 sequence reads: CASSPSVGYTEAFF. The CDR3 DNA follows: TGTGCCAGCAGCCCGTCGGTCGGGTACACTGAAGCTTTCTTT.

The rearrangement joins TRBV7-9 to TRBJ2-3; D ambiguous. Germline-derived CDR1 and CDR2 are SEHNR and FQNEAQ (reference sequence). Trimming took 6 bases from V and 4 from J, leaving 8 bases between them. This CDR3 has 12 amino acids. DNA of the CDR3: TGTGCCAGCAGAAGTTTAGCAGATACGCAGTATTTT. It is translated as CASRSLADTQYF.

In its sample, this clone was seen a few times. The chain has TRBV19 and TRBJ2-2; D ambiguous. Germline lookup yields CDR1 LNHDA and CDR2 SQIVND (reference sequence). Between the trimmed V and J ends, which lost 4 bases and 6 bases, there was a span of 12 bases. The CDR3 extends over 14 amino acids. As DNA, the CDR3 is TGTGCCAGTAGTACGAGACTGAGCGCCGGGGAGCTGTTTTTT. This translates into CASSTRLSAGELFF.

The table lists this clone with a count of one. J is TRBJ2-1 and V is TRBV9, with D perhaps matching TRBD2 (5 bases). The CDR3 totals 14 residues. V lost 4 bases and J lost 12, with 20 bases in between. Per the germline V gene, CDR1 is SGDLS and CDR2 is YYNGEE. This CDR3 is CASSSRDAGIGQFF. The CDR3 DNA sequence: TGTGCCAGCAGCTCCCGGGATGCGGGCATTGGGCAGTTCTTC.

The rearrangement links TRBV25-1 to TRBJ2-2, with no clear D. In germline, CDR1 is MGHDK, CDR2 SYGVNS. The CDR3 is 13 residues long. The V gene lost 7 bases and the J gene lost 1 base, with 7 bases spanning the gap. This CDR3 reads CASNPENTGELFF. Written as DNA, the CDR3 is TGTGCCAGCAATCCGGAGAACACCGGGGAGCTGTTTTTT.

The gene calls are TRBV27 and TRBJ1-5; D is possibly TRBD1 (5 bases). Germline loops: CDR1 MNHEY, CDR2 SMNVEV (reference sequence). With 8 bases removed from V and 9 bases from J, the gap between germline ends came to 11 bases. This CDR3 has 11 residues. In DNA form, the CDR3 reads TGTGCCAGCGGGGGTCGAAGGCCCCAGCATTTT. Its translation is CASGGRRPQHF.

The chain couples TRBV6-6 to TRBJ1-5, with D uncertain. Germline values: CDR1 MNHNY, CDR2 SVGAGI (reference sequence). Trimming stripped 2 bases from V and 7 bases from J, with 6 bases between. CDR3 length: 12 amino acids. CDR3 DNA sequence: TGTGCCAGCAGTTACGTTCCCCAGCCCCAGCATTTT. Its protein product is CASSYVPQPQHF.

The chain recombines TRBV19 with TRBJ1-1, with D perhaps matching TRBD1 (6 bases). Trimming shortened V by 6 bases and J by 8 bases, and 16 bases separated the two germline ends. Germline loops: CDR1 LNHDA, CDR2 SQIVND (reference sequence). The length of the CDR3 is 13 residues. CDR3 in amino acids: CASSRGGLREAFF. In DNA form, the CDR3 reads TGTGCCAGTAGCCGTGGGGGCCTAAGGGAAGCTTTCTTT.

V is TRBV29-1 and J is TRBJ2-1; 9 bases fit TRBD2. With V trimmed by 2 bases and J by 1 base, 0 bases remained unmatched. The CDR3 covers 14 residues. The V gene's germline CDR1 is SQVTM and CDR2 ANQGSEA. CDR3 region: CSVETSGSYNEQFF. The CDR3 DNA reads TGCAGCGTTGAAACTAGCGGGTCCTACAATGAGCAGTTCTTC.

The gene calls are TRBV7-2 and TRBJ2-1, with D possibly matching TRBD2 (6 bases). The ends were cut back, 2 bases at V and 3 bases at J, with 11 bases in the middle. This CDR3 has 15 residues. Germline V lookup: CDR1 SGHTA, CDR2 FQGNSA. The CDR3 region is CASSLLGTGYNEQFF. The CDR3, as DNA: TGTGCCAGCAGCTTACTCGGGACTGGCTACAATGAGCAGTTCTTC.

This chain joins TRBV7-8 and TRBJ2-7; D is unresolved. Trimming pared 1 base from V and 3 bases from J, leaving 13 bases between. Per the germline V gene, CDR1 is SGHVS and CDR2 is FQNEAQ. This CDR3 has 15 amino acids. CDR3 in DNA: TGTGCCAGCAGCTTAGGTCGCAGGTCCCACTACGAGCAGTACTTC. Translation gives CASSLGRRSHYEQYF.

The chain recombines TRBV27 with TRBJ1-5; 7 positions agree with TRBD1. CDR1 and CDR2 from the germline V gene are MNHEY and SMNVEV (reference sequence). Trimming at V came to 3 bases and at J to 7 bases, leaving 9 bases not matched to a gene. CDR3 size: 15 residues. CDR3: CASSFLGTVGQPQHF. The CDR3 DNA reads as TGTGCCAGCAGTTTCCTCGGGACAGTCGGCCAGCCCCAGCATTTT.

CDR3 coding DNA: TGCGCCAGCAGTCGTGGGGTCTACAATGAGCAGTTCTTC. Its translation is CASSRGVYNEQFF. This chain connects TRBV4-1 to TRBJ2-1; D not certain. This CDR3 has 13 residues. Looked up from germline, CDR1 is MGHRA and CDR2 is YSYEKL. The V gene lost 6 bases and the J gene lost 3 bases, with 9 bases spanning the gap.

The chain is built from TRBV2 and TRBJ2-1, with 12 bases fitting TRBD2. V lost 8 bases and J lost 8; bases outside the gene matches: 7. Germline CDR1 and CDR2: SNHLY and FYNNEI. The CDR3 runs to 14 residues. The CDR3 region has the DNA TGTGCCAGCTCTAGACTAGCGGGAGCTCATGAGCAGTTCTTC. Residues: CASSRLAGAHEQFF.

The V and J genes are TRBV2 and TRBJ1-5, with 7 bases that match TRBD1. J was trimmed by 9 bases and V by 5 bases; bases with no gene match: 16. Germline V gives CDR1 SNHLY, CDR2 FYNNEI. This CDR3 comprises 16 residues. The CDR3 loop is CASSKPGQAAIRPQHF. The DNA of the CDR3 is TGTGCCAGCAGTAAACCTGGACAGGCCGCGATCCGGCCCCAGCATTTT.

This chain joins TRBV19 and TRBJ1-5, with D tentatively TRBD1 (5 bases). With 6 bases removed from V and 4 bases from J, the gap between germline ends came to 13 bases. The length of the CDR3 is 14 residues. Germline CDR1 LNHDA, CDR2 SQIVND (reference sequence). DNA for the CDR3: TGTGCCAGTAGGGAGGGGATGTGGAATCAGCCCCAGCATTTT. Its translation is CASREGMWNQPQHF.

This chain connects TRBV4-1 to TRBJ1-2, with D possibly TRBD1 on 6 matching bases. From germline, CDR1 is MGHRA and CDR2 YSYEKL. Trimming took 0 bases from V and 5 from J, leaving 16 bases between them. The CDR3 has 16 residues. The CDR3 loop reads CASSQDTGPFGYGYTF. In DNA form, the CDR3 reads TGCGCCAGCAGCCAAGATACAGGGCCTTTTGGGTATGGCTACACCTTC.

V gene TRBV7-9 combines with J gene TRBJ2-3, with a tentative D call TRBD2 (5 bases). Germline CDR1 is SEHNR and CDR2 is FQNEAQ (reference sequence). This CDR3 spans 15 amino acids. V lost 4 bases to trimming and J lost 1 base, with 12 bases between them. CDR3 sequence reads: CASSSVAPRTDTQYF. In DNA form, the CDR3 reads TGTGCCAGCAGCTCAGTAGCGCCCCGCACAGATACGCAGTATTTT.

The V call is TRBV11-2, the J call TRBJ1-1; 9 bases map to TRBD1. V shed 5 bases, J shed 3 bases, and the junction held 4 bases outside the gene matches. CDR3 length: 14 residues. Germline lookup yields CDR1 SGHAT and CDR2 FQNNGV. The CDR3, as DNA: TGTGCCAGCAGCGACGGACAGGGGCACACTGAAGCTTTCTTT. Its translation is CASSDGQGHTEAFF.

This clone was seen just once. V usage is TRBV11-2 and J usage is TRBJ2-1; D might be TRBD2 (6 bases). This CDR3 contains 13 residues. Trimming took 7 bases from V and 10 from J, leaving 17 bases between them. The V gene's germline CDR1 is SGHAT and CDR2 FQNNGV. For the CDR3, the DNA is TGTGCCAGCACCTTTGGGACCCTAGCGGAGCAGTTCTTC. The encoded protein is CASTFGTLAEQFF.

The chain carries TRBV29-1 and TRBJ1-2; 9 nucleotides match TRBD1. Germline V CDR1 and CDR2: SQVTM, ANQGSEA. The J segment lost 4 bases and the V segment lost 7 bases, leaving 4 bases of the junction unmatched. The CDR3 has 12 residues. CDR3 residues: CSAGTGTYGYTF. CDR3 DNA: TGCAGCGCAGGGACAGGGACCTATGGCTACACCTTC.

This clone was detected only once. The genes are TRBV5-1 and TRBJ1-1; D unresolved. The CDR3 is made up of 13 amino acids. The germline V gene has CDR1 SGHRS and CDR2 YFSETQ. Trimming removed 0 bases from V and 2 bases from J, with 5 bases in between. The CDR3 sequence is CASSLATNTEAFF. The CDR3 DNA is TGCGCCAGCAGCTTGGCAACCAACACTGAAGCTTTCTTT.

The chain carries TRBV4-1 and TRBJ2-7; the D is unclear. Germline CDR1 and CDR2: MGHRA and YSYEKL. CDR3 length: 13 residues. The ends were cut back, 0 bases at V and 4 bases at J, with 7 bases in the middle. The CDR3 is CASSQDKGYEQYF. Here the CDR3 DNA reads TGCGCCAGCAGCCAAGATAAAGGTTACGAGCAGTACTTC.